Following are 29 T cell receptor beta chains from one sample sequenced in a study of blood T cell repertoires in COVID-19. Repertoires were generated with immunoSEQ multiplex PCR, while TCRdb's copy carries only in-frame clones and drops some. The sample carries 150,000 to 200,000 clones, around 80% recorded once. Sequencing was performed on PBMCs or T cells enriched from blood (not recorded which). These receptors were obtained from a woman aged 45-65 years with acute COVID-19.

The chain has TRBV24-1 and TRBJ2-2, with a possible D match to TRBD1 (8 bases). The CDR3 length is 17 residues. Trimming pared 4 bases from V and 4 bases from J, leaving 18 bases between. Per germline, CDR1 KGHDR and CDR2 SFDVKD. The CDR3 is CATSDYPYRGGTGELFF. CDR3 in DNA: TGTGCCACCAGTGACTACCCCTACAGGGGGGGCACCGGGGAGCTGTTTTTT.

This chain joins TRBV7-6 and TRBJ1-6; D unclear. Germline CDR1 reads SGHVS; CDR2 reads FNYEAQ. V shed 5 bases and J shed 4 bases, with 6 bases lying between them. This CDR3 spans 13 amino acids. The CDR3: CASSPRYNSPLHF. The CDR3 DNA sequence: TGTGCCAGCAGCCCCAGGTATAATTCACCCCTCCACTTT. The whole variable domain, filled in from reference TRBV7-6 and TRBJ1-6, reads GAGVSQSPRYKVTKRGQDVALRCDPISGHVSLYWYRQALGQGPEFLTYFNYEAQQDKSGLPNDRFSAERPEGSISTLTIQRTEQRDSAMYRCASSPRYNSPLHFGNGTRLTVT.

The V and J genes are TRBV4-1 and TRBJ1-2, with a tentative D call TRBD1 (6 bases). The CDR3 runs 18 residues. Deletions cut 1 base from V and 4 bases from J, with 22 bases between. Germline CDR1 reads MGHRA; CDR2 reads YSYEKL. CDR3 sequence: CASSQVWGPHSVIYGYTF. CDR3 nucleotides: TGCGCCAGCAGCCAAGTTTGGGGGCCCCACTCTGTAATCTATGGCTACACCTTC.

The rearrangement uses TRBV9 and TRBJ1-1; D ambiguous. The CDR3 extends over 13 amino acids. CDR1 is SGDLS, CDR2 YYNGEE, per germline. The germline V and J ends were trimmed by 0 bases and 1 base, with 4 bases remaining between them. The CDR3 loop reads CASSVAGNTEAFF. CDR3 DNA sequence: TGTGCCAGCAGCGTAGCGGGGAACACTGAAGCTTTCTTT.

V is TRBV29-1 and J is TRBJ2-3; 8 bases agree with TRBD1. The CDR3 runs to 14 residues. Trimming took 5 bases from V and 2 from J; bases not matched to a gene: 6. The germline gives CDR1 SQVTM, CDR2 ANQGSEA. The CDR3 sequence is CSVLGTGLTDTQYF. The CDR3 DNA follows: TGCAGCGTTTTAGGGACAGGCCTCACAGATACGCAGTATTTT.

This clone occurred a few times. The V gene is TRBV5-4, the J gene TRBJ1-1; 10 positions match TRBD1. This CDR3 contains 14 residues. Germline V gene sequence: CDR1 SGHNT, CDR2 YYREEE (reference sequence). Trimming removed 4 bases from V and 7 bases from J; junction bases left unmatched: 7. CDR3 nucleotide sequence: TGTGCCAGCAGCCTGGGACAGGGGCTCCTTGAAGCTTTCTTT. It translates to CASSLGQGLLEAFF.

The chain links TRBV28 to TRBJ1-2; possibly TRBD1 for D (6 bases). Germline V CDR1 and CDR2: MDHEN, SYDVKM. The germline V and J ends were trimmed by 4 bases and 2 bases, with 11 bases remaining between them. CDR3 length equals 14 residues. As DNA, the CDR3 is TGTGCCAGCAGTTCACAGGGTGGCAACTATGGCTACACCTTC. It codes for CASSSQGGNYGYTF.

This chain joins TRBV7-2 and TRBJ1-1, with D possibly matching TRBD1 (6 bases). Germline loops: CDR1 SGHTA, CDR2 FQGNSA. This CDR3 region has 13 residues. The germline V and J ends were trimmed by 5 bases and 5 bases, with 12 bases remaining between them. The CDR3 DNA sequence: TGTGCCAGCAGCACACACCAGGGGACTGAAGCTTTCTTT. It encodes CASSTHQGTEAFF.

This chain uses TRBV4-1 with TRBJ2-5; 8 bases align to TRBD2. Looked up from germline, CDR1 is MGHRA and CDR2 is YSYEKL. J lost 2 bases, V lost 3 bases, and 5 bases had no gene match. The CDR3 loop spans 15 amino acids. CDR3 coding DNA: TGCGCCAGCAGCCAGGGGACTAGTAATCAAGAGACCCAGTACTTC. Protein: CASSQGTSNQETQYF.

The rearrangement uses TRBV11-2 and TRBJ1-4; the D gene is possibly TRBD1 (5 bases). The germline CDR1 and CDR2 sequences are SGHAT and FQNNGV. The CDR3 contains 14 residues. V was clipped by 4 bases and J by 7 bases, with 13 bases between them. CDR3 nucleotides: TGTGCCAGCAGCTGGGGGGTCTCAGCTGAAAAACTGTTTTTT. It specifies CASSWGVSAEKLFF.

The chain recombines TRBV29-1 with TRBJ1-1; D not resolved. Germline V CDR1 and CDR2: SQVTM, ANQGSEA. This CDR3 has 13 amino acids. The ends were cut back, 7 bases at V and 10 bases at J, with 22 bases in the middle. The CDR3 loop is CSALDPFQSRAFF. The CDR3 DNA sequence: TGCAGCGCCCTAGACCCCTTTCAGTCCCGAGCTTTCTTT.

The rearrangement links TRBV28 to TRBJ1-2; 7 bases agree with TRBD1. V lost 4 bases to trimming and J lost 4 bases; unmatched junction nucleotides: 9. The CDR3 consists of 15 residues. Germline CDR1 is MDHEN and CDR2 is SYDVKM. The CDR3 nucleotides are TGTGCCAGCAGTTCCCGATACAGGGGCGGCTATGGCTACACCTTC. Translated: CASSSRYRGGYGYTF.

The chain carries TRBV7-4 and TRBJ1-1, with D possibly matching TRBD1 (6 bases). V was pared by 3 bases and J by 4 bases, with 21 bases between. CDR3 length: 17 residues. The V gene's germline CDR1 is SGHVT and CDR2 SQSDAQ. CDR3 loop: CASSFAYDRPWGTEAFF. In DNA, the CDR3 is TGTGCCAGCAGCTTTGCCTATGACAGGCCTTGGGGCACTGAAGCTTTCTTT.

This clone was counted only a few times. V usage is TRBV9 and J usage is TRBJ1-5, with 12 bases identical to TRBD1. Germline values: CDR1 SGDLS, CDR2 YYNGEE. The CDR3 is 14 residues long. V gave up 3 bases and J gave up 9 bases; unmatched junction bases: 4. CDR3 residues: CASSAGTGGTPQHF. Here the CDR3 DNA reads TGTGCCAGCAGCGCCGGGACAGGGGGCACGCCCCAGCATTTT. Complete variable domain (other parts from reference TRBV9 and TRBJ1-5): DSGVTQTPKHLITATGQRVTLRCSPRSGDLSVYWYQQSLDQGLQFLIQYYNGEERAKGNILERFSAQQFPDLHSELNLSSLELGDSALYFCASSAGTGGTPQHFGDGTRLSIL.

The J gene is TRBJ2-1, the V gene TRBV5-6, with TRBD2 as a possible D gene (5 bases). CDR3 length: 15 residues. CDR1 is SGHDT and CDR2 is YYEEEE in the germline V gene. V gave up 0 bases and J gave up 3 bases, with 10 bases separating them. CDR3 residues: CASSLVRVLYNEQFF. The CDR3 DNA follows: TGTGCCAGCAGCTTGGTGCGGGTACTCTACAATGAGCAGTTCTTC. Using reference TRBV5-6 and TRBJ2-1 for the parts outside the CDR3, the full variable domain is DAGVTQSPTHLIKTRGQQVTLRCSPKSGHDTVSWYQQALGQGPQFIFQYYEEEERQRGNFPDRFSGHQFPNYSSELNVNALLLGDSALYLCASSLVRVLYNEQFFGPGTRLTVL.

J is TRBJ2-2 and V is TRBV11-2; tentative D call: TRBD1 (5 bases). Per the germline V gene, CDR1 is SGHAT and CDR2 is FQNNGV. This CDR3 comprises 16 residues. The ends were cut back, 1 base at V and 0 bases at J, with 9 bases in the middle. CDR3 nucleotide sequence: TGTGCCAGCAGCTTAGTCCCAGGGCCGAACACCGGGGAGCTGTTTTTT. This sequence encodes CASSLVPGPNTGELFF.

V is TRBV28 and J is TRBJ2-5; 8 bases map to TRBD2. The CDR3 length is 14 residues. The germline V gene encodes CDR1 MDHEN and CDR2 SYDVKM. Germline trimming cut 5 bases from V and 5 bases from J; bases unmatched to any gene: 7. The CDR3 sequence: CASSQLGGAETQYF. The DNA of the CDR3 is TGTGCCAGCAGTCAACTCGGGGGGGCGGAGACCCAGTACTTC.

The chain uses TRBV7-2 and TRBJ2-7; TRBD1 might be the D (6 bases). V lost 3 bases, J lost 9 bases, and 24 bases lay in between. The CDR3 consists of 16 residues. CDR1 and CDR2 (germline): SGHTA, FQGNSA. The CDR3 coding sequence is TGTGCCAGCAGCTTGGCGCAGGGGCAGGGGAGTCTGGGGCAGTACGTC. This sequence encodes CASSLAQGQGSLGQYV.

A few counts support this clone. The V gene is TRBV4-2, the J gene TRBJ1-2; TRBD1 matches at 8 bases. The CDR3 is 15 amino acids. The junction had 10 bases not matched to a gene; V was cut back by 5 bases and J by 5 bases. Germline V lookup: CDR1 LGHNA, CDR2 YNFKEQ. The DNA for the CDR3 is TGTGCCAGCAGCGAATCAGGGGGCGCGGGATATGGCTACACCTTC. Translating it yields CASSESGGAGYGYTF.

This clone was counted once. The chain uses TRBV4-1 and TRBJ1-3; D ambiguous. From germline, CDR1 is MGHRA and CDR2 YSYEKL. This CDR3 is built from 16 residues. V lost 0 bases and J 4 bases, leaving 13 bases between the germline ends. CDR3 protein: CASSQEGGNPGNTIYF. The CDR3 coding sequence is TGCGCCAGCAGCCAAGAAGGAGGGAACCCGGGAAACACCATATATTTT.

The rearrangement uses TRBV6-5 and TRBJ2-1, with TRBD1 matching over 10 bases. The V gene end was trimmed by 6 bases and the J gene end by 7 bases; junction bases not matched to a gene: 6. The CDR3 contains 14 residues. Germline loops: CDR1 MNHEY, CDR2 SVGAGI. This CDR3 reads CASSPGTGENEQFF. In DNA form, the CDR3 reads TGTGCCAGCAGCCCCGGGACAGGGGAAAATGAGCAGTTCTTC.

The chain links TRBV6-5 to TRBJ1-1; 8 bases agree with TRBD1. The V segment lost 6 bases and the J segment 1 base; nucleotides outside the gene matches: 4. The CDR3 loop spans 14 amino acids. Germline V gene lookup returns CDR1 MNHEY and CDR2 SVGAGI. The CDR3 protein is CASRLGTGNTEAFF. The CDR3 coding sequence is TGTGCCAGCAGACTGGGGACAGGGAACACTGAAGCTTTCTTT.

J is TRBJ1-5 and V is TRBV5-1, with 7 bases matching TRBD1. Trimming took 3 bases from V and 3 from J; bases not matched to a gene: 6. The CDR3 covers 15 residues. Looked up from germline, CDR1 is SGHRS and CDR2 is YFSETQ. CDR3 in DNA: TGCGCCAGCAGCTCCACAGGGGATCTCAATCAGCCCCAGCATTTT. It yields the protein CASSSTGDLNQPQHF.

The chain is built from TRBV5-4 and TRBJ2-1; 8 bases are a match to TRBD2. Trimming removed 4 bases from V and 10 bases from J; junction bases left unmatched: 7. This CDR3 is 13 amino acids long. Germline V gene lookup returns CDR1 SGHNT and CDR2 YYREEE (reference sequence). The CDR3 nucleotides are TGTGCCAGCAGCCTTAGCCGGGGGGGGGAGCAGTTCTTC. This gives the protein CASSLSRGGEQFF.

The CDR3, as DNA: TGTGCCAGCAGCTTTCAGGGGGGCGAGCAGTACGTC. Amino acids: CASSFQGGEQYV. The chain is built from TRBV13 and TRBJ2-7, with D perhaps matching TRBD1 (7 bases). The CDR3 is 12 residues long. CDR1 and CDR2 from the germline V gene are PRHDT and FYEKMQ (reference sequence). V lost 3 bases and J 6 bases, leaving 9 bases between the germline ends.

The chain is built from TRBV29-1 and TRBJ2-7, with D possibly TRBD2 on 5 matching bases. Germline CDR1 SQVTM, CDR2 ANQGSEA. Trimming removed 4 bases from V and 6 bases from J, with 10 bases in between. The CDR3 spans 11 residues. CDR3: CSVVRGSEQYV. CDR3 coding DNA: TGCAGCGTTGTTCGGGGAAGCGAGCAGTACGTC.

This chain joins TRBV19 and TRBJ1-3; TRBD1 agrees at 9 bases. From germline, CDR1 is LNHDA and CDR2 SQIVND (reference sequence). The CDR3 is 15 amino acids. V gave up 5 bases and J gave up 4 bases; unmatched junction bases: 6. The CDR3 region is CASSRGQGAGNTIYF. CDR3 bases: TGTGCCAGTAGTCGGGGACAGGGAGCCGGAAACACCATATATTTT.

The V and J genes are TRBV25-1 and TRBJ1-3; D might be TRBD1 (5 bases). CDR3 length equals 16 residues. Trimming cost V 7 bases and J 4 bases, with 20 bases left between them. Per germline, CDR1 MGHDK and CDR2 SYGVNS. As DNA, the CDR3 is TGTGCCAGCACCCCAGACGTTGGGGCGAGGGGAAACACCATATATTTT. Its protein product is CASTPDVGARGNTIYF.

This rearrangement joins TRBV28 to TRBJ1-1; weak D call: TRBD1 (5 bases). There are 14 residues in the CDR3. Trimming pared 3 bases from V and 4 bases from J, leaving 12 bases between. Germline V CDR1 and CDR2: MDHEN, SYDVKM. CDR3 sequence (DNA): TGTGCCAGCAGTTTTGTACAGGCGGCCACTGAAGCTTTCTTT. Its protein product is CASSFVQAATEAFF.